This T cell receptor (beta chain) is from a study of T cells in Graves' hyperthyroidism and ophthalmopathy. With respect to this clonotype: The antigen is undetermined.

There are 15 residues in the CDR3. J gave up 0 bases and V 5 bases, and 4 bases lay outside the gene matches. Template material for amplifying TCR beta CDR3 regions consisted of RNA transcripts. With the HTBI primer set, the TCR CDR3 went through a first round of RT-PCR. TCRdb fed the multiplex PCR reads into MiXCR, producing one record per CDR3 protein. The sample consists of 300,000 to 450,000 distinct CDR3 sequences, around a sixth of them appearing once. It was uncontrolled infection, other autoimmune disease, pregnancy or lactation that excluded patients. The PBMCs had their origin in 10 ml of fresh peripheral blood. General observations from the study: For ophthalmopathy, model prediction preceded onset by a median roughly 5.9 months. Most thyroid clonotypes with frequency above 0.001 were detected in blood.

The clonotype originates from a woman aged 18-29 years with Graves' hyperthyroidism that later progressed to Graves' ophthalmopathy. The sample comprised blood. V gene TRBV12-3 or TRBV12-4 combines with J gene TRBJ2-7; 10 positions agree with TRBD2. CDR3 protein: CASSPSSGGSYEQYF. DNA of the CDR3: TGTGCCAGCAGTCCCTCTAGCGGGGGCTCCTACGAGCAGTACTTC.